This T cell receptor (beta chain) was captured by sequencing in a study of cytomegalovirus exposure and HLA in healthy donors. Study results and limitations: The authors reported that TCR beta sequences could predict HLA-A and HLA-B alleles. These predictions were accurate for most subjects in the first cohort. Follow-up analysis seemed to connect common viral pathogens with several of the most significant clusters identified.

This CDR3 spans 13 amino acids. Germline CDR1 is MGHRA and CDR2 is YSYEKL. V was pared by 0 bases and J by 5 bases, with 7 bases between. Primers for the PCR totalled 60 Vbeta and 13 Jbeta. Here immunoSEQ multiplex PCR was the method, and the copy in TCRdb shows in-frame clones only, minus some. The sample holds about 130,000 clones, about 76% seen once. As regards this clone: Its matching antigen is unknown.

This clonotype was sampled from a woman aged 55 to 70 in good health and CMV-seropositive. Sample: PBMCs. The chain couples TRBV4-1 to TRBJ1-1; D is unresolved. The CDR3 here is CASSQETGTEAFF. The DNA for the CDR3 is TGCGCCAGCAGCCAAGAGACCGGGACTGAAGCTTTCTTT.